This paragraph covers one T cell receptor (beta chain) sequence. Antigen specificity is unknown. The CDR3 is made up of 14 amino acids. Germline lookup yields CDR1 MNHEY and CDR2 SVGAGI. The V and J ends lost 6 bases and 4 bases, in that order; junction bases with no gene match: 6. Sample time point: peripheral blood 6 weeks after treatment start. The data stem from a study of PD-L1 blockade in urothelial cancer. Study at large: Male sex and bladder-origin urothelial cancer characterized about 85% of the roughly 30 patients. Broader study findings: Survival was better when pretreatment blood TCR clonality fell below the median.

Sequencing used immunoSEQ multiplex PCR; TCRdb keeps in-frame clones, though not all of them. The sample shows about 39,000 clones, roughly 82% of them seen only once. This specimen consisted of PBMCs, obtained around atezolizumab (anti-PD-L1) treatment. The receptor's source is a man aged 40-49 years with urothelial cancer. This chain uses TRBV6-5 with TRBJ1-5, with TRBD1 matching over 7 bases. The CDR3 spells CASSRQGRNQPQHF. CDR3 nucleotides: TGTGCCAGCAGCCGACAGGGTAGGAATCAGCCCCAGCATTTT.